The 5 T cell receptor beta chains given below trace back to one sample, sequenced in a study of identical twins. TCRdb ran MiXCR on the 5' RACE reads and lists one entry per CDR3 protein. This repertoire shows roughly 690,000 distinct CDR3 sequences, 21% found once; its top ten account for 4% to 5.5%. This sample was shared with a second study, whose subject was T cells expressing NK-cell markers.

Sequencing input: PBMCs. Every receptor here comes from a woman between 18 and 29 years old in good health.

The chain has TRBV7-9 and TRBJ2-1; D is ambiguous. The CDR3 covers 13 residues. The ends were cut back, 5 bases at V and 8 bases at J, with 13 bases in the middle. CDR1 is SEHNR and CDR2 is FQNEAQ in the germline V gene (reference sequence). CDR3 amino acids: CASSPRGQYEQFF. In nucleotides, the CDR3 is TGTGCCAGCAGCCCCCGCGGCCAGTATGAGCAGTTCTTC.

In this sample, this clonotype turned up a few times. This sequence joins TRBV12-3 or TRBV12-4 and TRBJ1-4; D perhaps matches TRBD1 (5 bases). The length of the CDR3 is 14 residues. V lost 2 bases to trimming and J lost 8 bases, with 12 bases between them. CDR3: CASSLTGGLEKLFF. In nucleotides, the CDR3 is TGTGCCAGCAGTTTAACGGGGGGACTCGAAAAACTGTTTTTT.

V and J are TRBV4-3 and TRBJ2-2; tentatively, D is TRBD1 (6 bases). Germline V gene lookup returns CDR1 LGHNA and CDR2 YSLEER. The CDR3 runs 18 residues. V lost 4 bases, J lost 6 bases, and 24 bases lay in between. In DNA, the CDR3 is TGCGCCAGCAGCCTTAGCCTAAACAGGGTGGTAGTCCCCGGGGAGCTGTTTTTT. This sequence encodes CASSLSLNRVVVPGELFF.

This clonotype was found a few times. The genes are TRBV10-3 and TRBJ2-3; TRBD2 matches at 7 bases. This CDR3 spans 16 amino acids. CDR1 and CDR2 (germline): ENHRY, SYGVKD. The V and J ends lost 6 bases and 6 bases, in that order; junction bases with no gene match: 15. CDR3 in amino acids: CAISSSLMGGEDTQYF. CDR3 nucleotide sequence: TGTGCCATCAGCAGCTCTCTGATGGGGGGGGAGGATACGCAGTATTTT.

The chain uses TRBV3-1 and TRBJ2-5; 10 nucleotides match TRBD1. With 2 bases clipped from V and 5 bases from J, the junction kept 8 bases outside the gene matches. Germline V gives CDR1 LGHDT, CDR2 YNNKEL (reference sequence). The CDR3 covers 16 residues. The CDR3: CASSQRTTGGSETQYF. The CDR3, as DNA: TGTGCCAGCAGCCAACGAACGACAGGGGGCTCGGAGACCCAGTACTTC.